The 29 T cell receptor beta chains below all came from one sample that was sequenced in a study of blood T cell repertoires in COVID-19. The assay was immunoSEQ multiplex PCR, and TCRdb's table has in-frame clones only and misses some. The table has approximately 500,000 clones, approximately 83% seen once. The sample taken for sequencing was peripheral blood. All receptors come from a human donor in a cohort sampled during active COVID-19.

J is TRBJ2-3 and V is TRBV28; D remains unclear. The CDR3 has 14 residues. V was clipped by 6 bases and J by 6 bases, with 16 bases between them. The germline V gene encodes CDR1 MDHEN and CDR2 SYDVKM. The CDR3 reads CASSLTRLSDTQYF. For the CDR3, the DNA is TGTGCCAGCAGCCTAACCCGCCTGAGCGATACGCAGTATTTT.

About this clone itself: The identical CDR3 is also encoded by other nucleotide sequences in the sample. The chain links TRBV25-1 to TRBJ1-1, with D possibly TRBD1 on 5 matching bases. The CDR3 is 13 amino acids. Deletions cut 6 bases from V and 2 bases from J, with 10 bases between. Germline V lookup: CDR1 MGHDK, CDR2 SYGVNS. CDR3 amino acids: CASSLTGNTEAFF. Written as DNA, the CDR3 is TGTGCCAGCAGCCTAACAGGAAACACTGAAGCTTTCTTT.

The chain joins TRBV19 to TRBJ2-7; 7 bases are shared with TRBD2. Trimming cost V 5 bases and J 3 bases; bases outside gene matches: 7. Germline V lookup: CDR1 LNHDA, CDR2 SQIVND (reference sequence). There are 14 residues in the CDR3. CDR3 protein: CASSSRLALYEQYF. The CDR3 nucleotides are TGTGCCAGTAGTTCCCGACTAGCTCTCTACGAGCAGTACTTC.

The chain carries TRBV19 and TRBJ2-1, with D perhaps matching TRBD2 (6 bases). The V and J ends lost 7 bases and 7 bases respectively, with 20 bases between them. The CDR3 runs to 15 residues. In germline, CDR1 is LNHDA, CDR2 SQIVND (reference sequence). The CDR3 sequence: CASTPSVSPGNEQFF. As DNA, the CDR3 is TGTGCCAGTACTCCTAGCGTTTCCCCTGGGAATGAGCAGTTCTTC.

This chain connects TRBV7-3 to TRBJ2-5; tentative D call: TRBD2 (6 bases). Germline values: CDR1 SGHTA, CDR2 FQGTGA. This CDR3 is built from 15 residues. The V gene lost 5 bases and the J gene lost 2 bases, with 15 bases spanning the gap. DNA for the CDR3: TGTGCCAGCAGCGCGGGACGGGACTCACAAGAGACCCAGTACTTC. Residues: CASSAGRDSQETQYF. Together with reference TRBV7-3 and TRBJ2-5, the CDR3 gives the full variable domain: GAGVSQTPSNKVTEKGKYVELRCDPISGHTALYWYRQSLGQGPEFLIYFQGTGAADDSGLPNDRFFAVRPEGSVSTLKIQRTERGDSAVYLCASSAGRDSQETQYFGPGTRLLVL.

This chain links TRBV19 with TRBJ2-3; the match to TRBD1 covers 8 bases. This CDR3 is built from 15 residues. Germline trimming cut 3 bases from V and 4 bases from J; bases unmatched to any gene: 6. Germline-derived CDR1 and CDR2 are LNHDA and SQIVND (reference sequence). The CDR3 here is CASSISQGAPDTQYF. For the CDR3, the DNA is TGTGCCAGTAGTATTTCGCAGGGGGCCCCAGATACGCAGTATTTT.

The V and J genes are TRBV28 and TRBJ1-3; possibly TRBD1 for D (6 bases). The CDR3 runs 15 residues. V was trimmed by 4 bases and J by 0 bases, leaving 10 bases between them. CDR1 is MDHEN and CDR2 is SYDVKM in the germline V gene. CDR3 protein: CASSWDIVSGNTIYF. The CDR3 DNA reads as TGTGCCAGCAGTTGGGACATAGTCTCTGGAAACACCATATATTTT.

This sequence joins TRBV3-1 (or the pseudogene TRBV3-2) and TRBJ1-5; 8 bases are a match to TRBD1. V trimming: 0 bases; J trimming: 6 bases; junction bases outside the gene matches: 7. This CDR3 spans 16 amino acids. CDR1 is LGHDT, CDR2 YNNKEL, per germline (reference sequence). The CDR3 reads CASSQDLSGGGQPQHF. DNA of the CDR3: TGTGCCAGCAGCCAAGATCTTTCAGGGGGCGGTCAGCCCCAGCATTTT.

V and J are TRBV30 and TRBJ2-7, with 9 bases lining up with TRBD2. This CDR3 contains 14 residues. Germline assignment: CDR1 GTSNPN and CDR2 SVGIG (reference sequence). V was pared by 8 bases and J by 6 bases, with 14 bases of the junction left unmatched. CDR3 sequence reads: CAGTLAGGGFEQYF. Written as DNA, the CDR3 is TGTGCCGGGACCCTTGCGGGGGGGGGTTTCGAGCAGTACTTC. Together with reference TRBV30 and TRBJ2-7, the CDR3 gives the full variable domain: SQTIHQWPATLVQPVGSPLSLECTVEGTSNPNLYWYRQAAGRGLQLLFYSVGIGQISSEVPQNLSASRPQDRQFILSSKKLLLSDSGFYLCAGTLAGGGFEQYFGPGTRLTVT.

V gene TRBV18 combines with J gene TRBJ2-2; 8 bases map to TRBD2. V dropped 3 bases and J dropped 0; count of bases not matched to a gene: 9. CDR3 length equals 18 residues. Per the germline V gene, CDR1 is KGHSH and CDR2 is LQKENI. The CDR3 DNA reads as TGTGCCAGCTCACCGAGGCTAGCGGGCTTAGCGAACACCGGGGAGCTGTTTTTT. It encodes CASSPRLAGLANTGELFF.

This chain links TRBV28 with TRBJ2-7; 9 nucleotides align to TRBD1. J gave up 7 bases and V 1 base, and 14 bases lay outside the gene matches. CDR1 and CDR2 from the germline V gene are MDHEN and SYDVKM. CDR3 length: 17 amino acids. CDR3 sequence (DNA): TGTGCCAGCAGTTTATATTCTCAAGACAGGGGGGTAGGGGAGCAGTACTTC. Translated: CASSLYSQDRGVGEQYF.

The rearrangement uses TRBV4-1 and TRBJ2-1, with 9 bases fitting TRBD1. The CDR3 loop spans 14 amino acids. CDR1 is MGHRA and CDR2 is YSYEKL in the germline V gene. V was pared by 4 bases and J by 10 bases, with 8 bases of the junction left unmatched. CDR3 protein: CASSPRDRDWEQFF. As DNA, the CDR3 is TGCGCCAGCAGCCCCCGGGACAGGGACTGGGAGCAGTTCTTC.

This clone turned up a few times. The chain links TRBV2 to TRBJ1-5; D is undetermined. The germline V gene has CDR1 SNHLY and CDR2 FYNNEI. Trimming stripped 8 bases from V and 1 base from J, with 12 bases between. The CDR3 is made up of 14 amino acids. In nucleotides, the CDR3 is TGTGCCAGCGTCGGTTTTAGAAGCAATCAGCCCCAGCATTTT. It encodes CASVGFRSNQPQHF.

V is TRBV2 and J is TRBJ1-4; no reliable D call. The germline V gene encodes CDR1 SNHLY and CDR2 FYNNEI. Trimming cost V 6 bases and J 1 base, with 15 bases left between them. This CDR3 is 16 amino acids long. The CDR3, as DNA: TGTGCCAGCAGCAAACTTAGACACGGAACTAATGAAAAACTGTTTTTT. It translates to CASSKLRHGTNEKLFF.

The CDR3 loop is CASSSGAPEEQFF. CDR3 bases: TGTGCCAGCAGCAGTGGGGCTCCCGAGGAGCAGTTCTTC. The J gene is TRBJ2-1, the V gene TRBV9; tentative D call: TRBD1 (5 bases). The CDR3 extends over 13 amino acids. The V end was cut by 4 bases, the J end by 10 bases, with 15 bases between. CDR1 and CDR2 (germline): SGDLS, YYNGEE.

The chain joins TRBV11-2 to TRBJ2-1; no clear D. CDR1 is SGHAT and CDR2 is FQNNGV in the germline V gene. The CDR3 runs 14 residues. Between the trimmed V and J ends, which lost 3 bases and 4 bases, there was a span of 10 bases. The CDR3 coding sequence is TGTGCCAGCAGCTTGGCCGCCCCGTACAATGAGCAGTTCTTC. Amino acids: CASSLAAPYNEQFF.

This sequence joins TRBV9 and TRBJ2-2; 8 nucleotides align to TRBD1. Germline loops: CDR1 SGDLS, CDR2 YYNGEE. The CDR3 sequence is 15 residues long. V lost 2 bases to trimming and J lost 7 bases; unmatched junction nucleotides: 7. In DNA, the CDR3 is TGTGCCAGCAGCGTTCTACAGGGGGGCGGCGGGGAGCTGTTTTTT. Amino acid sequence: CASSVLQGGGGELFF.

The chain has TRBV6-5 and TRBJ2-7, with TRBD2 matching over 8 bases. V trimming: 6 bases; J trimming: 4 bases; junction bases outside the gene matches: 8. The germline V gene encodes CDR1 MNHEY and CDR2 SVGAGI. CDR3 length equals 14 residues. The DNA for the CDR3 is TGTGCCAGCAGCCCGGCGGGGGGCCATTACGAGCAGTACTTC. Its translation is CASSPAGGHYEQYF.

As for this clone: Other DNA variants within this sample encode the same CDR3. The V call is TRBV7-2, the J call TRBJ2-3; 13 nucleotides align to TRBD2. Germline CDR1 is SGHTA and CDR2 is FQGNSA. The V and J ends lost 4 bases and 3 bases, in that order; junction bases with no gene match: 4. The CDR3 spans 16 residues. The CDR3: CASSYRLAGGTDTQYF. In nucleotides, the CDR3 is TGTGCCAGCAGCTACCGACTAGCGGGAGGAACAGATACGCAGTATTTT.

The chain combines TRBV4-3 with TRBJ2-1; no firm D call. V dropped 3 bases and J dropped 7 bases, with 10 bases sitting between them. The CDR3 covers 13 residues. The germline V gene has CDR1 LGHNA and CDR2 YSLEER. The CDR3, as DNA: TGCGCCAGCAGCCACCCTAAAAGAAATGAGCAGTTCTTC. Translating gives CASSHPKRNEQFF.

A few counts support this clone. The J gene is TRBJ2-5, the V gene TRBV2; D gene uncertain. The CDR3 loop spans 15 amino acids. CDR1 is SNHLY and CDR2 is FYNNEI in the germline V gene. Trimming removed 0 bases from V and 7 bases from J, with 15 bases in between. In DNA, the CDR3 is TGTGCCAGCAGTGAAGCCGGCGGATCTCATGGGACCCAGTACTTC. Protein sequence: CASSEAGGSHGTQYF.

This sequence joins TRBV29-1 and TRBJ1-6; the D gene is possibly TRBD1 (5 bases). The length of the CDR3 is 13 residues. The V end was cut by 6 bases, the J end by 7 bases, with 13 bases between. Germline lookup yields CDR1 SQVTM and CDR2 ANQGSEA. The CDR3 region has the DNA TGCAGCGTCAGGGAGGGTTCGAATTCACCCCTCCACTTT. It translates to CSVREGSNSPLHF.

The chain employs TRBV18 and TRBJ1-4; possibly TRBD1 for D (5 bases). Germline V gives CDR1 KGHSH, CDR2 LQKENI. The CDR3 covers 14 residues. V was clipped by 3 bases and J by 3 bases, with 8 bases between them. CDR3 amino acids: CASSPTASNEKLFF. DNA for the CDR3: TGTGCCAGCTCACCGACAGCCTCTAATGAAAAACTGTTTTTT.

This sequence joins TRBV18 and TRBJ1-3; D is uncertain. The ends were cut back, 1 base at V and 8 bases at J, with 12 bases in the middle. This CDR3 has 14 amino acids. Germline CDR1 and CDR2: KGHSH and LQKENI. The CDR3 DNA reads TGTGCCAGCTCACCACTCTCGGCCGGGGACACCATATATTTT. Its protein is CASSPLSAGDTIYF.

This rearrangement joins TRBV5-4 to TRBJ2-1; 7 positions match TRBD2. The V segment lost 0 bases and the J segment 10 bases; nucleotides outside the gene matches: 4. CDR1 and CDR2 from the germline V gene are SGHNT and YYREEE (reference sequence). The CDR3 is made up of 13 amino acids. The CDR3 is CASSLDSGNEQFF. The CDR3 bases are TGTGCCAGCAGCTTGGACAGCGGGAACGAGCAGTTCTTC. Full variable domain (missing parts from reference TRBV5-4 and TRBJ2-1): ETGVTQSPTHLIKTRGQQVTLRCSSQSGHNTVSWYQQALGQGPQFIFQYYREEENGRGNFPPRFSGLQFPNYSSELNVNALELDDSALYLCASSLDSGNEQFFGPGTRLTVL.

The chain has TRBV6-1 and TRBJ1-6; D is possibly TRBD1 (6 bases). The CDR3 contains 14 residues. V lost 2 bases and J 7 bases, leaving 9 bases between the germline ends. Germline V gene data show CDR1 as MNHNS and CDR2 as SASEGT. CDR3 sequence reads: CASSESTGNSPLHF. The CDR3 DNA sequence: TGTGCCAGCAGTGAATCGACAGGAAATTCACCCCTCCACTTT.

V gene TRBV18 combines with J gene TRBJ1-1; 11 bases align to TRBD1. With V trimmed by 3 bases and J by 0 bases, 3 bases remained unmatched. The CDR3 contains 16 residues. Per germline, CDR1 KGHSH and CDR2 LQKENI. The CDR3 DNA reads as TGTGCCAGCTCACCGGACAGGGGGCCCATGAACACTGAAGCTTTCTTT. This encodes CASSPDRGPMNTEAFF.

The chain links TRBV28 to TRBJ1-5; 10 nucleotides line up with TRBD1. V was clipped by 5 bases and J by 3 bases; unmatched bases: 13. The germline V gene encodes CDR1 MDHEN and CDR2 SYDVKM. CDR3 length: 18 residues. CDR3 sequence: CASSQTGQGIYNNQPQHF. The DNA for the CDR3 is TGTGCCAGCAGTCAGACGGGACAGGGGATTTATAACAATCAGCCCCAGCATTTT.

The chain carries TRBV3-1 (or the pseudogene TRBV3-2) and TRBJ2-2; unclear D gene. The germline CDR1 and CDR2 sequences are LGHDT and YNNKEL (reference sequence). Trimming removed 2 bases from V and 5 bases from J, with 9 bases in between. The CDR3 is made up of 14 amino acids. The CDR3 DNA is TGTGCCAGCAGCCAAAAACAGCCGACCGGGGAGCTGTTTTTT. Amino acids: CASSQKQPTGELFF.